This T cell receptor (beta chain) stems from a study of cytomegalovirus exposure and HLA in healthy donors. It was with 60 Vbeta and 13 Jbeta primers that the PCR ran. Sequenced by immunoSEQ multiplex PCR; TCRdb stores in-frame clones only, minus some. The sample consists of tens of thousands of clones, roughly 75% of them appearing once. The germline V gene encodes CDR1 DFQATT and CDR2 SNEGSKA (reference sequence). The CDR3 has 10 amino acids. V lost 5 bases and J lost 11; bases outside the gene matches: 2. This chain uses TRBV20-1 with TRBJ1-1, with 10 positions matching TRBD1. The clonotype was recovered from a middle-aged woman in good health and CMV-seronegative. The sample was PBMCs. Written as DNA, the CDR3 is TGCAGTGCTGGACAGGGGGGTGCTTTCTTT. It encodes CSAGQGGAFF.